This T cell receptor (beta chain) was obtained from a study of cytomegalovirus exposure and HLA in healthy donors (dated by TCRdb to about 2017). In terms of the full investigation: An earlier analysis of approximately 590 of the donors reported 250 to 300 Gb of sequence data and roughly 100 million unique TCR beta sequences from 150 million to 200 million T cells. Roughly 5 DR-DQ haplotypes were handled as single units for association and clustering, since linkage in the cohort was strong. To predict cytomegalovirus infection status, the study brought together high-throughput TCR immunosequencing, statistical association of individual TCRs with disease status, and machine learning. Along with the approximately 650-subject first cohort, a separate validation cohort of 120 different subjects was used. A later analysis re-examined previously published TCR beta repertoires from 600 to 700 donors and added high-resolution HLA genotyping to investigate patterns of TCR occurrence. A later genetic analysis used genome-wide SNP genotypes for about 65% of the roughly 700 donors, treating that subset as a discovery cohort. In an earlier analysis of 587 of the donors, high-throughput TCR beta sequencing was used to judge whether each TCR beta V gene segment behaved as functional or pseudogenic. Approximately 300 gigabases of sequencing data and tens of millions of unique TCR sequences were included in an early release covering several hundred HLA-typed donors. Rather than drawing on any new phenotypic data, the later analysis identified candidate immune exposures from TCR beta sequences and the way those sequences occurred across donors. HLA typing covered class I and class II loci at four-digit resolution. The study aimed to test whether signatures of past pathogen exposure could be identified by cataloging public T cell receptors. All discovery cohort repertoires had been generated on a single sequencing platform. On average, over 200,000 unique TCR beta nucleotide sequences were sequenced per donor among 398 genotyped donors of the cohort, with roughly 18% of those sequences being non-productive. The T cell repertoires of about 700 subjects were profiled by immunosequencing and related to cytomegalovirus serostatus. The number of typed donors differed by locus: about 620-640 for A, B, C, DRB1 and DQB1; 500 to 550 for DQA1; over 600 for DPA1; and approximately 450 for DPB1. Among the roughly 430 genotyped donors, about 83% belonged to the genetic ancestry cluster associated with self-reported Caucasian donors. Donor age, sex, ethnicity and CMV serostatus were collected together with the repertoire data. On the study overall, not on this receptor specifically: A few of the identified cytomegalovirus-associated TCR beta chains were confirmed in vitro to be specific for cytomegalovirus antigens. Only TCR beta chains were sequenced in this cohort, and the absence of alpha or paired-chain data limited detectable features. In a later analysis, HLA-associated TCR beta chains were found to be more clonally expanded and to have lower generation probabilities than equally common non-associated chains. In a later analysis, some 17,000 TCR beta sequences were associated with specific HLA alleles at a false discovery rate of 0.05. In an earlier analysis of more than 500 of the donors, most TCR beta V segments appeared in productive rearrangements about 87% or about 30% of the time, broadly matching IMGT annotations. Assigning TCR associations to individual alleles was difficult when HLA alleles, especially DR and DQ, strongly co-occurred. The 87-base-pair reads could not distinguish some IMGT-functional V segments, including TRBV6-2 and TRBV6-3, so those segments were excluded. CMV serostatus was the only immune exposure information available for the cohort. In a later genetic analysis, fewer N-insertions in productive TCRs were reported among donors in an Asian-associated ancestry cluster than the approximately 670-donor mean. A further reported finding was that TCR beta sequences accurately predicted the HLA-A and HLA-B alleles for most subjects in the first cohort. Because counts were too low, seventeen rarely observed V segments, including chromosome 9 orphons, were excluded from the earlier analysis of some 540 of the donors. Roughly uniform sequencing depth across donors was assumed in presence/absence analyses, although this assumption may not hold. A later analysis reported that several top co-occurrence clusters appeared linked to parvovirus B19, influenza, CMV and Epstein-Barr virus. In the study, around 160 TCR beta chains were listed as associated with cytomegalovirus. Correlated functional status among segregating V segments might be attributable to linkage disequilibrium, but an unknown experimental factor could not be ruled out. A later genetic analysis associated a missense DCLRE1C variant with V-gene and J-gene trimming of TCR beta chains, and an independent cohort replicated the association. Across donors, most TCR sequences were observed very rarely, whereas some public TCRs were present in many individuals. In a later analysis, TCR association rates were found to vary across HLA loci, with the most associated TCRs seen for DRB1 alleles and the fewest for HLA-C alleles. A group of highly shared sequence variants was considered likely to be a technical artifact of the sequencing pipeline. The classifier was reported to diagnose cytomegalovirus status with high specificity and sensitivity in both the original and validation cohorts. Because HLA typing was missing for some donors at each locus, association tests included only the typed subset. A later analysis found that most CMV-associated TCR beta chains appeared HLA-restricted, with HLA associations seemingly driven largely by CMV exposure. The authors suggested that the approach could potentially be extended to other disease states and immunological phenotypes.

The CDR3, from cysteine to phenylalanine, totals 14 residues. Of all the DNA, just the CDR3 is kept, 42 bases in frame from base 1. CDR1 and CDR2 are drawn from the germline V gene: MDHEN, SYDVKM. V is pruned by 2 bases and J by 5 bases, leaving 5 bases of the junction without a gene match. The library relied on the immunoSEQ multiplex PCR assay. For the multiplex PCR, a mixture combining 60 forward primers for TCR Vbeta segments and 13 reverse primers for TCR Jbeta segments was used. The CDR3 region of rearranged TCR beta genes was amplified from genomic DNA by a multiplex PCR assay. Amplified TCR beta libraries were sequenced as 87-base-pair reads on the Illumina HiSeq System. For the original study's pipeline: A later analysis tallied around 87 million unique TCR beta chains across the 600 to 700 repertoires, and roughly 11 million of those chains were shared by two or more donors. Raw reads were error-corrected and collapsed into unique sequences with a nearest-neighbor algorithm that merged closely related sequences to remove PCR and sequencing errors. CDR3 sequences were aligned to IMGT reference sequences to assign V, D and J gene segments. For a sequence to be retained, a match of at least six nucleotides to both a V gene segment and a J gene segment was required. Rearrangements were called productive when the CDR3 lacked stop codons and stayed in frame with V and J; all others were non-productive. Following IMGT convention, CDR3 was defined as the stretch from the second conserved V-encoded cysteine to the conserved J-encoded phenylalanine. The earlier analysis of about 530 of the donors excluded any sequence lacking an unambiguous match to a single V gene segment. An earlier analysis of approximately 590 of the donors called V segments functional above 56.7% productive rearrangements and segregating when the between-donor standard deviation exceeded 5%. A statistical classification framework was built to diagnose cytomegalovirus status from the catalog of TCR beta chain sequences. V and J gene assignment, in a later analysis, came from comparing TCR nucleotide sequences with IMGT/GENE-DB human TR gene sequences. Using the TCRdist pipeline, a later analysis assigned CDR3 sequences along with most-parsimonious VDJ recombination scenarios. A later analysis defined each TCR beta chain by its CDR3 amino acid sequence plus V-gene family, and excluded reads lacking a unique V-gene family. A later analysis removed 550 to 650 highly shared, low-generation-probability nucleotide sequences to deal with suspected cross-contamination and a sequencing artifact. In a later analysis, a clonal expansion index was calculated for each public chain from normalized within-repertoire ranks of inferred template counts. A later analysis computed generation probabilities with a VDJ recombination model fitted to out-of-frame rearrangements, and checked the results against IGoR. In a later analysis, TCR-TCR, TCR-HLA and TCR-CMV co-occurrence was scored with hypergeometric tests, and a repertoire-size bias correction was applied to TCR pairs. In a later analysis, false discovery rates were estimated by permuting HLA or CMV assignments 20 times. In a later analysis, co-occurring TCRs were grouped using DBSCAN, with TCRdist sequence similarity added in when clustering inside HLA-allele-positive subsets. Repertoires with fewer than 30,000 or more than 120,000 public chains, plus five repertoires with anomalous nucleotide sharing, were excluded from co-occurrence clustering. The clones in this table, taken by TCRdb from immuneACCESS, are in-frame only. Not every clone is retained; where verified, under half of the shortfall comes from an unresolved V gene, and the cause of the rest is unknown. V and J calls plus clone size are reproduced from that table; the DNA served to infer D and trimming. Here the sample has tens of thousands of clones; about 75% occur a single time. The biggest ten clones account for about 6.4% of the sample.

The cohort comprised 710 or so healthy bone marrow donors. At the time of sampling, all cohort members were nominally healthy, though unrecorded immune exposures were likely present. The donor tested CMV seronegative, placing the donor among the 350 to 400 seronegative members of the cohort. A peripheral blood sample was collected from each donor, and TCR beta sequencing was performed on peripheral blood mononuclear cells. Genomic DNA extraction from the blood cell samples was performed with the Qiagen DNeasy Blood Extraction Kit. As concerns this clone: Its binding antigen is unknown. Nothing much larger sits one base from this clone, and base qualities are not available.

The receptor was derived from a female donor in good health and CMV-seronegative. The specimen sequenced was PBMCs. The V and J genes are TRBV28 and TRBJ1-1; 7 junctional bases match TRBD1. In nucleotides, the sequence is TGTGCCAGCAGTTTACCTCAGGGGGAGACTGAAGCTTTCTTT. Protein translation: CASSLPQGETEAFF.